A single sample is the source of the 6 T cell receptor beta chains below, sequenced in a study of T cell responses to AZD1222 COVID-19 vaccine. Profiling relied on immunoSEQ multiplex PCR, and the TCRdb table lists in-frame clones only, not all of them. Found here are 100,000 or so clones, around 90% of them singletons; the top ten hold about 9.7%. The sample consisted of peripheral blood, taken on day 0 of AZD1222 vaccination. The receptor set was obtained from an adult in good health.

V and J are TRBV28 and TRBJ1-2; TRBD1 matches 9 bases. The CDR3 is 16 residues long. Germline trimming cut 4 bases from V and 0 bases from J; bases unmatched to any gene: 6. Germline values: CDR1 MDHEN, CDR2 SYDVKM. The CDR3 reads CASSSGTGRANYGYTF. CDR3 nucleotides: TGTGCCAGCAGTTCCGGGACAGGGCGGGCTAACTATGGCTACACCTTC.

The chain is built from TRBV7-9 and TRBJ1-3; no firm D call. Germline lookup yields CDR1 SEHNR and CDR2 FQNEAQ (reference sequence). The CDR3 covers 13 residues. V was trimmed by 0 bases and J by 7 bases, leaving 7 bases between them. This CDR3 reads CASSLAAGNTIYF. The CDR3 DNA follows: TGTGCCAGCAGCTTAGCGGCGGGGAACACCATATATTTT.

The chain couples TRBV5-1 to TRBJ2-5, with D tentatively TRBD2 (5 bases). The V gene lost 2 bases and the J gene lost 1 base, with 6 bases spanning the gap. Germline values: CDR1 SGHRS, CDR2 YFSETQ. This CDR3 is built from 13 residues. CDR3 amino acids: CASSLTSQETQYF. Here the CDR3 DNA reads TGCGCCAGCAGCTTAACTAGCCAAGAGACCCAGTACTTC.

The V call is TRBV7-8, the J call TRBJ2-1; tentatively, D is TRBD2 (6 bases). V lost 1 base, J lost 6 bases, and 10 bases lay in between. This CDR3 region has 14 residues. Germline lookup yields CDR1 SGHVS and CDR2 FQNEAQ. CDR3 in amino acids: CASSLVGSGNEQFF. CDR3 sequence (DNA): TGTGCCAGCAGCTTAGTCGGGAGTGGCAATGAGCAGTTCTTC.

A few counts support this clone. The chain has TRBV29-1 and TRBJ1-5; tentative D call: TRBD1 (5 bases). V gave up 7 bases and J gave up 4 bases, with 14 bases separating them. CDR3 length: 13 residues. Germline-derived CDR1 and CDR2 are SQVTM and ANQGSEA. CDR3 in amino acids: CSAGDFGNQPQHF. The CDR3 bases are TGCAGCGCTGGGGACTTTGGAAATCAGCCCCAGCATTTT. Full variable domain (rest looked up from reference TRBV29-1 and TRBJ1-5): SAVISQKPSRDICQRGTSLTIQCQVDSQVTMMFWYRQQPGQSLTLIATANQGSEATYESGFVIDKFPISRPNLTFSTLTVSNMSPEDSSIYLCSAGDFGNQPQHFGDGTRLSIL.

The V and J genes are TRBV5-6 and TRBJ1-6, with TRBD1 identical over 10 bases. Trimming cost V 9 bases and J 3 bases; bases outside gene matches: 3. CDR3 length equals 14 residues. Germline V gives CDR1 SGHDT, CDR2 YYEEEE. The CDR3, as DNA: TGTGCCACAGGGACAGGGGACTATAATTCACCCCTCCACTTT. This gives the protein CATGTGDYNSPLHF.